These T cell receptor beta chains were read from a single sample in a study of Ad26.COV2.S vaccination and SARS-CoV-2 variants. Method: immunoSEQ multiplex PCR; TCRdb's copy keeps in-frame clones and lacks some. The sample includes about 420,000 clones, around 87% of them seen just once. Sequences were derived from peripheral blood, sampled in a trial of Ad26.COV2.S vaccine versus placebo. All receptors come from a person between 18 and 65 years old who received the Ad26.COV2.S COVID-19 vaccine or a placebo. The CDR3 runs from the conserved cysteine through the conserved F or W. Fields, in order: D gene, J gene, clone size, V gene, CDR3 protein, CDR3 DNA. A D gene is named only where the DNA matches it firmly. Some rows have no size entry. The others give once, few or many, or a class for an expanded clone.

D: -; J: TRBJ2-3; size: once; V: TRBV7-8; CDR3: CASSLVPGTRLLDTQYF; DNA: TGTGCCAGCAGCTTAGTTCCGGGGACCCGACTTCTAGATACGCAGTATTTT
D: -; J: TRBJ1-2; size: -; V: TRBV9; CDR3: CASSGSGGANYGYTF; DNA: TGTGCCAGCAGCGGATCTGGAGGGGCTAACTATGGCTACACCTTC
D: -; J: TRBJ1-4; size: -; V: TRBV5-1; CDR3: CASSSSGKLFF; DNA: TGCGCCAGCAGCTCTTCTGGTAAACTGTTTTTT
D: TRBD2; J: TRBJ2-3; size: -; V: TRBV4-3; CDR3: CASSQEIGLAGPVGTQYF; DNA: TGCGCCAGCAGCCAAGAAATAGGACTAGCGGGGCCGGTGGGTACGCAGTATTTT
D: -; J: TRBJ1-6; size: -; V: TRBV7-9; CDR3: CASSPGGQGSYNSPLHF; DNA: TGTGCCAGCAGCCCGGGGGGTCAGGGGAGTTATAATTCACCCCTCCACTTT
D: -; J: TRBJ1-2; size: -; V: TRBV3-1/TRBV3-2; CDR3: CASSQPGLGYTF; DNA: TGTGCCAGCAGCCAACCGGGCCTCGGCTACACCTTC
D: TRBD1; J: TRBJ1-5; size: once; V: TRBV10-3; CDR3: CATRDSSYQPQHF; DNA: TGTGCCACCCGGGACAGCAGTTATCAGCCCCAGCATTTT
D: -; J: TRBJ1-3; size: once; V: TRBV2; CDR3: CASSDHTGSGNTIYF; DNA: TGTGCCAGCAGTGACCACACCGGATCTGGAAACACCATATATTTT
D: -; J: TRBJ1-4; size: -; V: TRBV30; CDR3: CAWKEREWGYEKLFF; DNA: TGTGCCTGGAAGGAAAGGGAGTGGGGTTACGAAAAACTGTTTTTT
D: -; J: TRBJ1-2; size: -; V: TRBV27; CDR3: CASSSTSLQSGYTF; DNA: TGTGCCAGCAGTTCTACCTCGCTGCAGAGCGGCTACACCTTC
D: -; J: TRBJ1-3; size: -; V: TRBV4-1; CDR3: CASSQGDRTTSGNTIYF; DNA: TGCGCCAGCAGCCAAGGGGACCGCACTACGTCTGGAAACACCATATATTTT
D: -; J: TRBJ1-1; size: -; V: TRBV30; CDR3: CAWSTGRVDMNTEAFF; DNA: TGTGCCTGGAGTACAGGACGGGTAGACATGAACACTGAAGCTTTCTTT
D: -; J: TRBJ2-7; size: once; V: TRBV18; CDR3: CASSAGGVSYEQYF; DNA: TGTGCCAGCTCAGCCGGCGGGGTCTCCTACGAGCAGTACTTC
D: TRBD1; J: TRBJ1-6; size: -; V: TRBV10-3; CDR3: CAISDPDRSSSYNSPLHF; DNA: TGTGCCATCAGTGACCCGGACAGGTCGAGTTCCTATAATTCACCCCTCCACTTT
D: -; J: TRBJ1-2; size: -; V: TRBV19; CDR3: CASSILGGGNYGYTF; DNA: TGTGCCAGTAGTATTCTCGGGGGCGGGAACTATGGCTACACCTTC
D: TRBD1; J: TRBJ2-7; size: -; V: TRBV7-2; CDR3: CASSLVWTGVHEQYF; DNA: TGTGCCAGCAGCTTAGTCTGGACAGGGGTCCACGAGCAGTACTTC
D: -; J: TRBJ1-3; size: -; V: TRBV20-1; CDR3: CSASLGGPGNTIYF; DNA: TGCAGTGCTAGTTTGGGGGGGCCTGGAAACACCATATATTTT
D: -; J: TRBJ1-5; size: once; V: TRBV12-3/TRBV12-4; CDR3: CASSFGGQPQHF; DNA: TGTGCCAGCAGTTTCGGGGGCCAGCCCCAGCATTTT
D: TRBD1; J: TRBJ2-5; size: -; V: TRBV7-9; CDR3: CASSLVPPGQLQETQYF; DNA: TGTGCCAGCAGCTTAGTACCTCCGGGACAGTTACAAGAGACCCAGTACTTC
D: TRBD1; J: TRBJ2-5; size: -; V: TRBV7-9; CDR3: CASSPDRERETQYF; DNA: TGTGCCAGCAGCCCAGACAGGGAACGAGAGACCCAGTACTTC
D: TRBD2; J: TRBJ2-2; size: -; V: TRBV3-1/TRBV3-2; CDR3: CASSQEGLAGGSNTGELFF; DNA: TGTGCCAGCAGCCAAGAAGGACTAGCGGGGGGGTCGAACACCGGGGAGCTGTTTTTT
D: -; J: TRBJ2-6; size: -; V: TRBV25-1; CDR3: CASSGTGHPSGANVLTF; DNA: TGTGCCAGCAGTGGCACGGGACACCCCTCTGGGGCCAACGTCCTGACTTTC
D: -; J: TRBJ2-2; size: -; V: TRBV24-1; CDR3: CATRPGTANTGELFF; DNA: TGTGCCACCCGACCCGGGACCGCGAACACCGGGGAGCTGTTTTTT
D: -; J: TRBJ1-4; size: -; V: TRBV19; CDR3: CASSPRVLKDEKLFF; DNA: TGTGCCAGTAGTCCGAGGGTCCTTAAAGATGAAAAACTGTTTTTT
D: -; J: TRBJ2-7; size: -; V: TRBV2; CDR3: CASRAAGEQYF; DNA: TGTGCCAGCAGGGCGGCCGGCGAGCAGTACTTC
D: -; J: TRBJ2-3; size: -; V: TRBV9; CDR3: CASSVGGDDTDTQYF; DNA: TGTGCCAGCAGCGTAGGGGGGGATGACACAGATACGCAGTATTTT
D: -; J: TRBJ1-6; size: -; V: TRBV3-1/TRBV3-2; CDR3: CASSQRRIGSPLHF; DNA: TGTGCCAGCAGCCAACGGAGGATTGGTTCACCCCTCCACTTT
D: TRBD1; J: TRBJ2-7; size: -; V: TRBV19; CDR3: CASSATGGYYEQYF; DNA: TGTGCCAGTAGCGCGACAGGGGGCTACTACGAGCAGTACTTC
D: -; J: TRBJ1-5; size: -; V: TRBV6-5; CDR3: CASRGRLTDAPQHF; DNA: TGTGCCAGCAGGGGCAGACTGACTGACGCTCCCCAGCATTTT
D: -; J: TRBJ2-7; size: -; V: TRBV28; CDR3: CASSLPRVGIQAYEQYF; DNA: TGTGCCAGCAGTTTACCCCGCGTGGGAATCCAAGCCTACGAGCAGTACTTC
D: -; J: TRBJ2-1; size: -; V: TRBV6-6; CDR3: CATQDKAGRNEQFF; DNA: TGTGCCACCCAGGACAAGGCGGGGCGTAATGAGCAGTTCTTC
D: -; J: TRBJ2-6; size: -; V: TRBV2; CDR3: CASSDYRLTGANVLTF; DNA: TGTGCCAGCAGTGATTATAGGTTGACTGGGGCCAACGTCCTGACTTTC
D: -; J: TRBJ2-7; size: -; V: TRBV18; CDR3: CASSPQPGELSYEQYF; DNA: TGTGCCAGCTCACCGCAGCCGGGGGAACTATCCTACGAGCAGTACTTC
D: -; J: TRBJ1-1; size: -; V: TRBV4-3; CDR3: CASSPRAGRGEAFF; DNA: TGCGCCAGCAGCCCCAGGGCCGGGAGGGGTGAAGCTTTCTTT
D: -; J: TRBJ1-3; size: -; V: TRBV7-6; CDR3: CASSAYRVVSENTIYF; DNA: TGTGCCAGCAGCGCCTACAGGGTTGTGTCGGAGAACACCATATATTTT
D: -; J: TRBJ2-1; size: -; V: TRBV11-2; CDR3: CASSSIDRTPYNEQFF; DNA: TGTGCCAGCAGCTCAATCGACAGAACCCCATACAATGAGCAGTTCTTC
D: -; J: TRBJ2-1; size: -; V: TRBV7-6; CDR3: CASSFGGSTKDNEQFF; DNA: TGTGCCAGCAGCTTTGGTGGCAGCACAAAGGACAATGAGCAGTTCTTC
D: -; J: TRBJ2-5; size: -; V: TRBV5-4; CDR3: CASSLGGGAGGQETQYF; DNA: TGTGCCAGCAGCTTGGGTGGGGGGGCTGGTGGGCAAGAGACCCAGTACTTC
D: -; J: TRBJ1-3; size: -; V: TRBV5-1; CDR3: CASSLADKRNTIYF; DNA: TGCGCCAGCAGCTTGGCCGACAAGCGAAACACCATATATTTT
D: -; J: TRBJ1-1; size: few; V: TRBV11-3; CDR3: CASSLATGRNTEAFF; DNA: TGTGCCAGCAGCTTAGCAACAGGAAGGAACACTGAAGCTTTCTTT
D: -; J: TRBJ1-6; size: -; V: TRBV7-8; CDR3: CASSLAGLYNSPLHF; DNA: TGTGCCAGCAGCTTAGCTGGGCTCTATAATTCACCCCTCCACTTT
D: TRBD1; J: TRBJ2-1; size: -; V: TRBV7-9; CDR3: CASSPTGGNEQFF; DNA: TGTGCCAGCAGCCCGACAGGGGGCAATGAGCAGTTCTTC
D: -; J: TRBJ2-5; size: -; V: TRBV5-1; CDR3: CASSLAGSRTQYF; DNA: TGCGCCAGCAGCTTGGCCGGGAGTAGGACCCAGTACTTC
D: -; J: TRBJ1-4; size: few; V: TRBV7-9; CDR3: CASSLERGPDEKLFF; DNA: TGTGCCAGCAGCTTAGAAAGGGGTCCTGATGAAAAACTGTTTTTT
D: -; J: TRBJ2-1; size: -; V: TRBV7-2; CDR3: CASSLVASPPYNEQFF; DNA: TGTGCCAGCAGCTTAGTTGCGTCTCCCCCCTACAATGAGCAGTTCTTC
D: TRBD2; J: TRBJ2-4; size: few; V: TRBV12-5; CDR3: CASGKHPTSRDYDYF; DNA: TGTGCTAGTGGAAAGCACCCGACTAGCCGGGACTACGATTACTTC
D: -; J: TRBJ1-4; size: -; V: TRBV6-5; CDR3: CASSGGHSNEKLFF; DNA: TGTGCCAGCAGCGGGGGACACTCTAATGAAAAACTGTTTTTT